The rows below give T cell receptor beta chains drawn from one sample of a study of cytomegalovirus exposure and HLA in healthy donors. Sequenced by immunoSEQ multiplex PCR; TCRdb stores in-frame clones only, minus some. The sample lists 200,000 or so clones; approximately 80% were seen once. The sequencing sample was made of PBMCs. The origin of the receptors is a boy aged 2-9 years in good health and CMV-seronegative. Each CDR3 is given with its conserved first and last residue. The order of the fields is D gene, clone size, CDR3 length, V gene, J gene, CDR3 DNA, CDR3 protein. A D gene is named only where the DNA matches it firmly. Clone size is shown for a subset of rows, as once, few, many or a class of expanded clone.

>NA|NA|13|TRBV10-3|TRBJ1-2
TGTGCCACCCTAAACAGGGAAGTCGGTGGCTACACCTTC
CATLNREVGGYTF
>NA|NA|12|TRBV5-1|TRBJ1-2
TGCGCCAGCAGCCAGGGGAACTATGGCTACACCTTC
CASSQGNYGYTF
>NA|few|16|TRBV18|TRBJ1-6
TGTGCCAGCTCACATTCCACAGGGTCGTTTGGTTCACCCCTCCACTTT
CASSHSTGSFGSPLHF
>TRBD2|NA|15|TRBV4-1|TRBJ2-7
TGCGCCAGCAGCCCCTTAGCGGGGGGTCCCTACGAGCAGTACTTC
CASSPLAGGPYEQYF
>TRBD1|NA|14|TRBV9|TRBJ2-3
TGTGCCAGCAGCCCGAGGACAGGGGCTAATACGCAGTATTTT
CASSPRTGANTQYF
>TRBD2|NA|15|TRBV10-3|TRBJ2-5
TGTGCCATCAGTGACCAGACTAGCGGGGGGGCGACCCAGTACTTC
CAISDQTSGGATQYF
>NA|NA|17|TRBV5-1|TRBJ2-1
TGCGCCAGCAGCTTGGAAGGGGCGGGAAGACCCTACAATGAGCAGTTCTTC
CASSLEGAGRPYNEQFF
>TRBD1|NA|15|TRBV10-3|TRBJ2-2
TGTGCCATCAGTAAGGACAGGGCGAACACCGGGGAGCTGTTTTTT
CAISKDRANTGELFF
>NA|NA|14|TRBV27|TRBJ1-1
TGTGCCAGCAGTTTGTCGAGGATGAACACTGAAGCTTTCTTT
CASSLSRMNTEAFF
>NA|NA|12|TRBV5-6|TRBJ1-1
TGTGCCAGCAGCTCCTCAGGGTCGGGAGCTTTCTTT
CASSSSGSGAFF
>NA|few|18|TRBV9|TRBJ1-3
TGTGCCAGCAGCCCATACCCGGGGGGCCGAGACTCTGGAAACACCATATATTTT
CASSPYPGGRDSGNTIYF
>TRBD2|NA|15|TRBV7-9|TRBJ2-5
TGTGCCAGCAGCCTCCTAGAAGCGGGGACAGAGACCCAGTACTTC
CASSLLEAGTETQYF
>NA|NA|14|TRBV5-1|TRBJ1-2
TGCGCCAGCAGCTTGTTCCAGGGTAACTATGGCTACACCTTC
CASSLFQGNYGYTF
>NA|NA|14|TRBV19|TRBJ1-1
TGTGCCAGTATCTCCGGGCAGGGTAAAGGTGAAGCTTTCTTT
CASISGQGKGEAFF
>TRBD2|NA|15|TRBV5-4|TRBJ2-1
TGTGCCAGCAGCTTGGAGGGGACTACTAACAATGAGCAGTTCTTC
CASSLEGTTNNEQFF
>NA|NA|16|TRBV10-3|TRBJ2-5
TGTGCCATCAGGGGCCACACTGGACAGCACCAAGAGACCCAGTACTTC
CAIRGHTGQHQETQYF
>NA|NA|15|TRBV7-9|TRBJ2-3
TGTGCCAGCAGCCAAGGAGGGACAGCCACAGATACGCAGTATTTT
CASSQGGTATDTQYF
>NA|NA|13|TRBV30|TRBJ2-7
TGTGCCTGGAGTTCGCAGGGGCATTACGAGCAGTACTTC
CAWSSQGHYEQYF
>NA|once|14|TRBV5-1|TRBJ1-2
TGCGCCAGCAGCTTGGGAGGCGGGGGCGCTGGCTACACCTTC
CASSLGGGGAGYTF
>NA|NA|19|TRBV27|TRBJ1-1
TGTGCCAGCAGGGCGGTCCGGACATTTCCCCCGATGATGAACACTGAAGCTTTCTTT
CASRAVRTFPPMMNTEAFF
>NA|NA|15|TRBV5-1|TRBJ2-1
TGCGCCAGCAGCGTCGGGTCTCCTGGATACAATGAGCAGTTCTTC
CASSVGSPGYNEQFF
>NA|NA|15|TRBV2|TRBJ1-6
TGTGCCAGCAGCCTTCAGGGGAAATATAATTCACCCCTCCACTTT
CASSLQGKYNSPLHF
>NA|NA|16|TRBV7-3|TRBJ2-1
TGTGCCAGCAGCCGTAGGACTAGGGGGGAAGTAAATGAGCAGTTCTTC
CASSRRTRGEVNEQFF
>TRBD1|NA|15|TRBV7-9|TRBJ2-7
TGTTCCAGCAGCCCACCTTCCGGGACAGTCTACGAGCAGTACTTC
CSSSPPSGTVYEQYF